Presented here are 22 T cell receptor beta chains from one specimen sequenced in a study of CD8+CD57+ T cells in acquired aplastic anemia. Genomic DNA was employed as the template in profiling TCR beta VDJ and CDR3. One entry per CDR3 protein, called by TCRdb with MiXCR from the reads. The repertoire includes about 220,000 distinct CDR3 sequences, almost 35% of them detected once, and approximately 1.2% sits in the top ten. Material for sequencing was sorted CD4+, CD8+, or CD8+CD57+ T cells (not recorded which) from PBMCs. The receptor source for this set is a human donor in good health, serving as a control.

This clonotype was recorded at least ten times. The CDR3 is CASSISPAGFTDTQYF. In nucleotides, the CDR3 is TGTGCCAGTAGTATATCCCCAGCGGGATTCACAGATACGCAGTATTTT. The chain combines TRBV19 with TRBJ2-3; 7 nucleotides match TRBD2. The germline gives CDR1 LNHDA, CDR2 SQIVND (reference sequence). The trim removed 2 bases at V and 2 bases at J, leaving 7 bases unmatched. The CDR3 length is 16 residues.

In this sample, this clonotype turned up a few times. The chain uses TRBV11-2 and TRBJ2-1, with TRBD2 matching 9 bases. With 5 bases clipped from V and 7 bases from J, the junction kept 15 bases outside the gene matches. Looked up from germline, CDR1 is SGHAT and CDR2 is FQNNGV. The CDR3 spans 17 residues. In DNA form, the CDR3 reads TGTGCCAGCAGCCCAAGTGCGGGAGGGCTCTTGGGGAATGAGCAGTTCTTC. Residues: CASSPSAGGLLGNEQFF.

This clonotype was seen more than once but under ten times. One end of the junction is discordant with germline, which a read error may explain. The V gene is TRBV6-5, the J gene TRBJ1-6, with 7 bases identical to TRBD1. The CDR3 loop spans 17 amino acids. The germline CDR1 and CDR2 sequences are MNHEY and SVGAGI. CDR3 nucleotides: TGTGCCAGCAGTTCTCTTGGAGGGGGCGTTCACAATTCATCCCTCCACTTT. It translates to CASSSLGGGVHNSSLHF.

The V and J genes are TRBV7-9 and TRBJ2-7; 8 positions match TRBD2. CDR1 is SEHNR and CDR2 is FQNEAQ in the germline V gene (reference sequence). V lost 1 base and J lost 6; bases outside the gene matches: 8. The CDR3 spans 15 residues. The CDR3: CASSLGTSRLFEQYF. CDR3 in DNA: TGTGCCAGCAGCTTAGGGACTAGCAGACTTTTCGAGCAGTACTTC. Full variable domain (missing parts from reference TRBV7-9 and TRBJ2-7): DTGVSQNPRHKITKRGQNVTFRCDPISEHNRLYWYRQTLGQGPEFLTYFQNEAQLEKSRLLSDRFSAERPKGSFSTLEIQRTEQGDSAMYLCASSLGTSRLFEQYFGPGTRLTVT.

The CDR3, as DNA: TGCGCCAGCAGTATTAGTAGGGACAGGTCGCTTCGGCTGTTTTTT. Amino acids: CASSISRDRSLRLFF. V usage is TRBV10-2 and J usage is TRBJ1-4; 8 nucleotides line up with TRBD1. Germline V gene lookup returns CDR1 WSHSY and CDR2 SAAADI. With V trimmed by 5 bases and J by 14 bases, 16 bases remained unmatched. The CDR3 length is 15 residues.

The CDR3 nucleotides are TGTGCCAGCACCCTCCCCCAAATGAACACTGAAGCTTTCTTT. It yields the protein CASTLPQMNTEAFF. The V gene is TRBV28, the J gene TRBJ1-1; D is unresolved. The V end lost 7 bases, the J end lost 0 bases, and 12 bases lay between the germline ends. The germline gives CDR1 MDHEN, CDR2 SYDVKM. CDR3 length equals 14 residues.

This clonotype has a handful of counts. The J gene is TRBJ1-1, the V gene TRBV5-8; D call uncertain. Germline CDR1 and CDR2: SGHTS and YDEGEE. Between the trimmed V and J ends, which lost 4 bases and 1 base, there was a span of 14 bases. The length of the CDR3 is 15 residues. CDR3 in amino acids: CASSRTPPGNTEAFF. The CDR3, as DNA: TGTGCCAGCAGCCGGACGCCCCCGGGGAACACTGAAGCTTTCTTT.

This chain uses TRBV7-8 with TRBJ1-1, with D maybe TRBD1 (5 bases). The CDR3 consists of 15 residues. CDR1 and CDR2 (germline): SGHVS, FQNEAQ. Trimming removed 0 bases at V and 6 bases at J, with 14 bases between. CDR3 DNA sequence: TGTGCCAGCAGCTTAGCGCGGGGCTCCCCAGCTGAAGCTTTCTTT. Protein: CASSLARGSPAEAFF.

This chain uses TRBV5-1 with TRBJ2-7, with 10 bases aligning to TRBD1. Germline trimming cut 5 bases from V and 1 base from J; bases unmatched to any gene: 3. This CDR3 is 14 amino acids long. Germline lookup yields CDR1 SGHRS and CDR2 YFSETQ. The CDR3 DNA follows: TGCGCCAGCAGTCCGGGACAGGGGTCCTACGAGCAGTACGTC. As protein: CASSPGQGSYEQYV.

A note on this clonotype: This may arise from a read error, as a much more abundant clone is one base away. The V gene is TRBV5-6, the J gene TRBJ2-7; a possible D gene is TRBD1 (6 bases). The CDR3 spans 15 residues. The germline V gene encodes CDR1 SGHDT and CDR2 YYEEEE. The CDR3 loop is CASSLLSGGKYGQYF. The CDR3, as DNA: TGTGCCAGCAGCTTATTAAGTGGGGGCAAATACGGGCAGTACTTC. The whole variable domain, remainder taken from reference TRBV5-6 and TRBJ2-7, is DAGVTQSPTHLIKTRGQQVTLRCSPKSGHDTVSWYQQALGQGPQFIFQYYEEEERQRGNFPDRFSGHQFPNYSSELNVNALLLGDSALYLCASSLLSGGKYGQYFGPGTRLTVT.

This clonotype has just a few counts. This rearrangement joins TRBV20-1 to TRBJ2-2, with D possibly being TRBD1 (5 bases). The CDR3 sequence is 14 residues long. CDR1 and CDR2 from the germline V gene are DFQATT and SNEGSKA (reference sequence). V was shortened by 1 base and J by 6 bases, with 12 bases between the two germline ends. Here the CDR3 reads CSARVAGQSGELFF. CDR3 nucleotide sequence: TGCAGTGCTAGAGTCGCAGGGCAGTCCGGGGAGCTGTTTTTT.

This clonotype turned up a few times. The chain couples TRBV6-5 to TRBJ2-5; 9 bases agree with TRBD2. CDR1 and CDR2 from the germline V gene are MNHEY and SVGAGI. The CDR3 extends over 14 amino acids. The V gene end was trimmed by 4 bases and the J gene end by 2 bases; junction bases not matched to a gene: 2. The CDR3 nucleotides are TGTGCCAGCAGTTCCCTAGCGGGGCAAGAGACCCAGTACTTC. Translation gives CASSSLAGQETQYF.

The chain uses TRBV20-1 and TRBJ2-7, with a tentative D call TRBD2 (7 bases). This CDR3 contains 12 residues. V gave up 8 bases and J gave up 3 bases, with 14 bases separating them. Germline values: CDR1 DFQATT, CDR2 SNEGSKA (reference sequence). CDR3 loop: CSYRGAGYEQYF. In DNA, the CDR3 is TGCAGTTACCGGGGGGCAGGCTACGAGCAGTACTTC.

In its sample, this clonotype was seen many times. The CDR3 DNA reads TGTGCCAGCAGTTGGATGGCGGGGGGGCCGTGGGAGCAGTACTTC. This encodes CASSWMAGGPWEQYF. This sequence joins TRBV6-5 and TRBJ2-7, with TRBD2 matching over 9 bases. With V trimmed by 4 bases and J by 7 bases, 11 bases remained unmatched. CDR3 length: 15 amino acids. From germline, CDR1 is MNHEY and CDR2 SVGAGI.

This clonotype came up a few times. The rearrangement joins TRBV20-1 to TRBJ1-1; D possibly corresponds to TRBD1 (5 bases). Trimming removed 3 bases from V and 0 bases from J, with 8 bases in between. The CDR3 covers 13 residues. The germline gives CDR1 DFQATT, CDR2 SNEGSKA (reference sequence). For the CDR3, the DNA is TGCAGTGCTAGTCAGGGTTTGAACACTGAAGCTTTCTTT. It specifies CSASQGLNTEAFF.

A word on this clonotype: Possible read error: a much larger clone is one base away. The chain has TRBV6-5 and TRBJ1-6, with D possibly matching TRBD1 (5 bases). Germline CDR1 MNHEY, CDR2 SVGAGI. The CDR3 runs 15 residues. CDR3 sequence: CVSSYSIGARSPLHF. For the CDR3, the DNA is TGTGTCAGCAGTTACTCGATCGGGGCCAGGTCACCCCTCCACTTT.

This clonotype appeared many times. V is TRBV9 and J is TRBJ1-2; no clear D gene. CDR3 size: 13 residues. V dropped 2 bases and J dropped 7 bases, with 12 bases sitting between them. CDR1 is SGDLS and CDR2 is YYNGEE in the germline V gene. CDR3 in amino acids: CASSVTTSGGYTF. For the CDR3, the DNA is TGTGCCAGCAGCGTGACCACCTCCGGTGGCTACACCTTC.

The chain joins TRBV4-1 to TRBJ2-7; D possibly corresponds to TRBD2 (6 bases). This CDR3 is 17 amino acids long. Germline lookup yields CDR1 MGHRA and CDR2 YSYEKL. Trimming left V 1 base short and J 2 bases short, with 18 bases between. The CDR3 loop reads CASSQGLVLSGTYEQYF. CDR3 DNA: TGCGCCAGCAGCCAAGGACTAGTATTATCAGGAACCTACGAGCAGTACTTC.

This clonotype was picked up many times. CDR3 region: CASRHDSNQPQHF. The CDR3 region has the DNA TGTGCCAGCAGACACGATAGCAATCAGCCCCAGCATTTT. The gene calls are TRBV7-2 and TRBJ1-5, with D unresolved. Trimming took 6 bases from V and 0 from J, leaving 6 bases between them. The germline gives CDR1 SGHTA, CDR2 FQGNSA. The CDR3 runs 13 residues.

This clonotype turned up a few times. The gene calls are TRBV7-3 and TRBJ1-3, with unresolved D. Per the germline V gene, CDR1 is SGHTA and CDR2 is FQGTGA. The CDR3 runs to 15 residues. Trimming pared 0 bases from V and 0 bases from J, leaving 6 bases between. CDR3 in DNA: TGTGCCAGCAGCTTAACAACGGACTCTGGAAACACCATATATTTT. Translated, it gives CASSLTTDSGNTIYF.

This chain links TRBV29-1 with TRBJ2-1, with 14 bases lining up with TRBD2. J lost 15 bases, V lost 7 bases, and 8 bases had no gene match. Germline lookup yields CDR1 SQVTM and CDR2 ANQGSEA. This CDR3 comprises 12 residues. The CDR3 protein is CSGQTSGGAAFF. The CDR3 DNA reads TGCAGCGGTCAGACTAGCGGGGGGGCCGCGTTCTTC.

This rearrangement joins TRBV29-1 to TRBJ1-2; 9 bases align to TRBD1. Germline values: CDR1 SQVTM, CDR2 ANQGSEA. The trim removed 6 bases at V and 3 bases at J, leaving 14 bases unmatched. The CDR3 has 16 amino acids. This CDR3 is CSVKRPGQGLYYGYTF. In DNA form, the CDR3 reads TGCAGCGTGAAAAGACCGGGACAGGGACTTTACTATGGCTACACCTTC.